Detailed here is one T cell receptor (beta chain). Its antigen is unidentified. This entry comes from a study of T-cell reconstitution after alpha-beta-depleted transplantation in children. Study findings and constraints: Hyperexpanded clones declined; after one year, newly produced T cells mostly supplied diversity.

Using unique molecular identifiers, the investigators prepared the TCRbeta library. TCRdb redid the calling of the PCR reads with MiXCR, one entry per CDR3 protein. This table holds roughly 570,000 distinct CDR3 sequences, roughly 27% found once. CDR3 length: 18 residues. V shed 5 bases, J shed 7 bases, and the junction held 12 bases outside the gene matches. Germline CDR1 is SGHRS and CDR2 is YFSETQ. The sequenced sample was PBMCs, obtained before TCRalphabeta/CD19-depleted stem cell transplant. This chain joins TRBV5-1 and TRBJ2-4, with 16 positions matching TRBD2. This receptor was obtained from a boy under two years old with Wiskott-Aldrich syndrome, due to receive a stem cell transplant. The CDR3 coding sequence is TGCGCCAGCAGTCCACTGGGACTAGCGGGAGGGTTGTTGAACATTCAGTACTTC. Residues: CASSPLGLAGGLLNIQYF.